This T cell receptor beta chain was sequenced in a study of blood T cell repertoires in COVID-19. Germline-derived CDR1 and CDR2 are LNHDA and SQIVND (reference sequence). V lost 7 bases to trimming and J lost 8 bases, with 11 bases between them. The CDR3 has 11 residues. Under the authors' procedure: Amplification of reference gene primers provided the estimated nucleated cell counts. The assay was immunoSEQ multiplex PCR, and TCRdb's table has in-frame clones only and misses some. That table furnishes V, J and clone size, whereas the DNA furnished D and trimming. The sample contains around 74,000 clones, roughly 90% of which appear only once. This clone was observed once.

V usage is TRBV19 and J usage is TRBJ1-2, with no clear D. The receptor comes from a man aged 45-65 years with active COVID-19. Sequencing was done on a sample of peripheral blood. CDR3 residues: CASKRGSGYTF. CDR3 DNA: TGTGCCAGTAAAAGAGGGTCCGGCTACACCTTC.